Listed below are T cell receptor beta chains from one sample, sequenced in a study of beta chain features in type 1 diabetes. The method was immunoSEQ multiplex PCR; TCRdb's version includes in-frame clones alone and lacks a portion of them. The data contain roughly 290,000 clones, about 8.5% of them seen just once; the ten biggest clones take up under 1.3%. The sample taken for sequencing was central memory CD4+ T cells from blood. Receptor source: a woman between 18 and 29 years old in good health. Both conserved end residues are part of each CDR3. The D gene is left open where the match is weak. For some rows the clone size is stated as once, few or many, or as a class when expanded; others skip it.

>TRBV6-5|TRBJ2-2|-|few
TGTGCCAGCAACCCACAGGGAACGAACACCGGGGAGCTGTTTTTT
CASNPQGTNTGELFF
>TRBV6-6|TRBJ1-6|-|few
TGTGCCAGCAGTTATATCTCGGGGGAGAATTCACCCCTCCACTTT
CASSYISGENSPLHF
>TRBV6-4|TRBJ1-1|TRBD1|-
TGTGCCACCAACTACAGGGGGCTTCTGGGGAAAGCTTTCTTT
CATNYRGLLGKAFF
>TRBV4-2|TRBJ2-3|-|few
TGTGCCAGCAGCCAAGAGGTGCGGTGGGTCACAGATACGCAGTATTTT
CASSQEVRWVTDTQYF
>TRBV7-2|TRBJ2-1|-|few
TGTGCCAGCAGCTTACTGGGTGAAGGATACAATGAGCAGTTCTTC
CASSLLGEGYNEQFF
>TRBV28|TRBJ2-3|-|-
TGTGCCAGCAGTTTGTCTCAGGGTTCCACAGATACGCAGTATTTT
CASSLSQGSTDTQYF
>TRBV7-6|TRBJ1-2|TRBD1|-
TGTGCCAGCAGCCCTAGTGGGACAGACGTCTATGGCTACACCTTC
CASSPSGTDVYGYTF
>TRBV7-2|TRBJ2-7|-|few
TGTGCCAGCAGCCCGGAATTTGACAGCCTCTACGAGCAGTACTTC
CASSPEFDSLYEQYF
>TRBV4-3|TRBJ1-4|TRBD1|-
TGCGCCAGCAGCCGGAAGATTGGACAGGTAGCGGAAAAACTGTTTTTT
CASSRKIGQVAEKLFF
>TRBV7-2|TRBJ1-3|TRBD1|few
TGTGCCAGCAGCCAACAGGGGTACTCTGGAAACACCATATATTTT
CASSQQGYSGNTIYF
>TRBV29-1|TRBJ2-5|-|-
TGCAGCGCGAAACGGGACCAAGAGACCCAGTACTTC
CSAKRDQETQYF
>TRBV6-5|TRBJ2-7|-|-
TGTGCCAGCAGGGGAAGTGGTACAGGGCCCTACGAGCAGTACTTC
CASRGSGTGPYEQYF
>TRBV7-3|TRBJ2-1|-|few
TGTGCCAGCAGCTTATTTCCCTCGGCTGGCGGCCTCTATGAGCAGTTCTTC
CASSLFPSAGGLYEQFF
>TRBV7-6|TRBJ1-3|-|few
TGTGCCAGCAGCCGAACAGGGTCGGCAAACACCATATATTTT
CASSRTGSANTIYF
>TRBV10-3|TRBJ2-3|TRBD1|few
TGTGCCATCACTGCGCAGGGGGGCACAGATACGCAGTATTTT
CAITAQGGTDTQYF
>TRBV6-6|TRBJ1-5|-|few
TGTGCCAGCAGTAAAGGTTCTCGGGGATTCAATCAGCCCCAGCATTTT
CASSKGSRGFNQPQHF
>TRBV12-5|TRBJ2-2|-|few
TGTGCTAGTGGTTTGCACACTAACACCGGGGAGCTGTTTTTT
CASGLHTNTGELFF
>TRBV5-6|TRBJ2-7|-|few
TGTGCCAGCAGCTTGTTGGACGCCACCTACGAGCAGTACTTC
CASSLLDATYEQYF
>TRBV7-3|TRBJ1-2|TRBD1|few
TGTGCCAGCAGCTTAACAGGACAGGGTCCCTATGGCTACACCTTC
CASSLTGQGPYGYTF
>TRBV5-4|TRBJ1-1|TRBD1|few
TGTGCCAGCAGCCTGGTCGGACAGGGAAGCACTGAAGCTTTCTTT
CASSLVGQGSTEAFF
>TRBV5-1|TRBJ2-1|TRBD1|many
TGCGCCAGCAGCTCGCAGGGGGTAGACGATGAGCAGTTCTTC
CASSSQGVDDEQFF
>TRBV6-5|TRBJ1-6|-|few
TGTGCCAGCAGTTACCCGGGGATCGATTCACCCCTCCACTTT
CASSYPGIDSPLHF
>TRBV2|TRBJ2-5|TRBD1|-
TGTGCCAGCAGCCCCGCCCCCGACAGGGTAGAGACCCAGTACTTC
CASSPAPDRVETQYF
>TRBV6-5|TRBJ2-1|-|few
TGTGCCAGCAGTTACCCCGGGACCACGTACAATGAGCAGTTCTTC
CASSYPGTTYNEQFF
>TRBV21-1|TRBJ1-2|-|few
TGTGCCAGCTGCAGAGGGGCAGGGGCTAATGGCTACACCTTC
CASCRGAGANGYTF
>TRBV7-2|TRBJ1-2|-|few
TGTGCCAGCAGCTTAGACCAGGGCTTTGGTGGCTACACCTTC
CASSLDQGFGGYTF
>TRBV4-2|TRBJ2-3|-|few
TGTGCCAGCAGCCAAGAAAAGTCAGCAGATACGCAGTATTTT
CASSQEKSADTQYF
>TRBV7-2|TRBJ2-5|-|few
TGTGCCAGCAGCCCCGATACAGGGTCCCAAGAGACCCAGTACTTC
CASSPDTGSQETQYF
>TRBV19|TRBJ1-1|TRBD1|few
TGTGCCAGTAGGCCACAGGGGGCGAACACTGAAGCTTTCTTT
CASRPQGANTEAFF
>TRBV28|TRBJ1-5|-|few
TGTGCCAGCAGGCAGAAGCAGGTCAATCAGCCCCAGCATTTT
CASRQKQVNQPQHF
>TRBV29-1|TRBJ1-2|-|few
TGCAGCGTTGGGGACACTCGGCATGGCTACACCTTC
CSVGDTRHGYTF
>TRBV11-2|TRBJ2-3|-|few
TGTGCCAGCAGCTTAATGGGGGGGCGCACAGATACGCAGTATTTT
CASSLMGGRTDTQYF
>TRBV28|TRBJ2-3|-|-
TGTGCCAGCAGTCCCCAAGGGGACAGCACAGATACGCAGTATTTT
CASSPQGDSTDTQYF
>TRBV2|TRBJ2-2|-|-
TGTGCCAGCAGGGCTCAGGTCGCGAACACCGGGGAGCTGTTTTTT
CASRAQVANTGELFF